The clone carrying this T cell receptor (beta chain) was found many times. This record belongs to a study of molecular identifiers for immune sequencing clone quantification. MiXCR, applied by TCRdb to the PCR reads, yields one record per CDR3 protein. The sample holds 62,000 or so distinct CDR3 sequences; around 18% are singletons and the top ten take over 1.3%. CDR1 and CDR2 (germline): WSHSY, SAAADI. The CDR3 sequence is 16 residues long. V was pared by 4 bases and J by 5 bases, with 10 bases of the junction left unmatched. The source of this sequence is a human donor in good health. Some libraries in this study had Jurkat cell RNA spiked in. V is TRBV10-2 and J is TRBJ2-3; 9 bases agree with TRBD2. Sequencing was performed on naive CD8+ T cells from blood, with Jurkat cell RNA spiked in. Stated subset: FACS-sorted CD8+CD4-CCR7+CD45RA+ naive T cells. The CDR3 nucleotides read TGCGCCAGCAGTGCCCGGGCTAGCGGGATCGAAGATACGCAGTATTTT. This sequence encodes CASSARASGIEDTQYF.